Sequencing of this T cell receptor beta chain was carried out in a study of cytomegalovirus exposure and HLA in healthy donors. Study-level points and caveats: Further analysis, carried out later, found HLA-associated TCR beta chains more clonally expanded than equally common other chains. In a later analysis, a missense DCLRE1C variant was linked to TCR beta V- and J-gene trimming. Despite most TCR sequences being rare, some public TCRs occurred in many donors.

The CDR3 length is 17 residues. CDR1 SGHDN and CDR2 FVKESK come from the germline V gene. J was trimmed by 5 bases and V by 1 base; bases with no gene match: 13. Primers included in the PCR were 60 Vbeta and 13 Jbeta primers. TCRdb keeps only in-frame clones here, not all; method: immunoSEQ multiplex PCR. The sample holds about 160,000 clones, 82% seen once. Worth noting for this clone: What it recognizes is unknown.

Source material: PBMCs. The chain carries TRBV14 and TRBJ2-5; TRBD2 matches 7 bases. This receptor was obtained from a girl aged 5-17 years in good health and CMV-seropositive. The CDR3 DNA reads TGTGCCAGCAGCCAAGGGGGGAGGGGAAATCTCCTGGAGACCCAGTACTTC. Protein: CASSQGGRGNLLETQYF.